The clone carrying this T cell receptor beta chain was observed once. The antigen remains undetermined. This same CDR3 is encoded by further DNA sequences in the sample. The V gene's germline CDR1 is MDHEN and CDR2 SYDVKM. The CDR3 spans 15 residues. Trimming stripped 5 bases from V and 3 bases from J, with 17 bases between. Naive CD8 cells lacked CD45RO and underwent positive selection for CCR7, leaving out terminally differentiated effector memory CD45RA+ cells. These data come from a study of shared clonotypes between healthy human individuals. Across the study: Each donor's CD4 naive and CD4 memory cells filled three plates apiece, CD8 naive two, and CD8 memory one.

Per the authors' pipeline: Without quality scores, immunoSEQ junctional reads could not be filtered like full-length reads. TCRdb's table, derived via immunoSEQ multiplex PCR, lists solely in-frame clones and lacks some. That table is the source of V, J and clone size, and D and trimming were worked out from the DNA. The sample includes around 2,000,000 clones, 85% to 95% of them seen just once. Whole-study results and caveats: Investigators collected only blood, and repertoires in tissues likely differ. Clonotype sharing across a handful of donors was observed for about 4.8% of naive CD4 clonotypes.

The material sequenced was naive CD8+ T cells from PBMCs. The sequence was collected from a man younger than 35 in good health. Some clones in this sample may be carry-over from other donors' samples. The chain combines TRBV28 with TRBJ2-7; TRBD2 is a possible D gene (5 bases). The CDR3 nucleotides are TGTGCCAGCAGTCCCCCCCGAGAGGGCAGCTACGAGCAGTACTTC. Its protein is CASSPPREGSYEQYF.